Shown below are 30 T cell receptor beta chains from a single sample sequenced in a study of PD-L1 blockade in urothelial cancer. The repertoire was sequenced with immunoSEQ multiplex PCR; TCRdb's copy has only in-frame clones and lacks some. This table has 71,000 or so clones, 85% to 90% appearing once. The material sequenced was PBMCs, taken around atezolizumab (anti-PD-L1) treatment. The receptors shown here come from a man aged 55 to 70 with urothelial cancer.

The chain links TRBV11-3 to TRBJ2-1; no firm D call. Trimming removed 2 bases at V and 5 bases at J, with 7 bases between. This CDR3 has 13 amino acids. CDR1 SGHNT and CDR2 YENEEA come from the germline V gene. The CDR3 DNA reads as TGTGCCAGCAGCTTAAGTCCGGACAATGAGCAGTTCTTC. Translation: CASSLSPDNEQFF.

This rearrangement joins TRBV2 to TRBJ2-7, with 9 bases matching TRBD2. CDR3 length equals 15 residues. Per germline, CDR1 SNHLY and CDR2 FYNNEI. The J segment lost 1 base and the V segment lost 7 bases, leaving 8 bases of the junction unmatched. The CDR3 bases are TGTGCCAGCATAAAGGAAGCGGGAGGTTCCTACGAGCAGTACTTC. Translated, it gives CASIKEAGGSYEQYF.

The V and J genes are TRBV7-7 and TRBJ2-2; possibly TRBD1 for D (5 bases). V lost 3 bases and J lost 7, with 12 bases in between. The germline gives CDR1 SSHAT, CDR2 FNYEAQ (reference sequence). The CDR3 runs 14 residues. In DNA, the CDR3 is TGTGCCAGCAGCTTGCAGGGTGGCATCGGGGAGCTGTTTTTT. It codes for CASSLQGGIGELFF.

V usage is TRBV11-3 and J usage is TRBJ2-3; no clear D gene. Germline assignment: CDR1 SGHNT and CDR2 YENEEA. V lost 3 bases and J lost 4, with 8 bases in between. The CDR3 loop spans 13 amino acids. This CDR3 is CASSFAGSDTQYF. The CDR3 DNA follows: TGTGCCAGCAGCTTCGCCGGGTCAGATACGCAGTATTTT.

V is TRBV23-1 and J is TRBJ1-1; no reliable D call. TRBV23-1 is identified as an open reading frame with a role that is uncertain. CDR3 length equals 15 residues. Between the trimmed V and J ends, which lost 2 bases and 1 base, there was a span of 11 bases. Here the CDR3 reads CASSQPASGNTEAFF. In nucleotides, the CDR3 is TGCGCCAGCAGTCAACCGGCGAGCGGGAACACTGAAGCTTTCTTT.

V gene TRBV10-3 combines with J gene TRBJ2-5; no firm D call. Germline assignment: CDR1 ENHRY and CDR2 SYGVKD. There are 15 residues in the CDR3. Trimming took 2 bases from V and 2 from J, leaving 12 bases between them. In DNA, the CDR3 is TGTGCCATCAGTGAGCGGCAGGTGCAACAAGAGACCCAGTACTTC. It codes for CAISERQVQQETQYF.

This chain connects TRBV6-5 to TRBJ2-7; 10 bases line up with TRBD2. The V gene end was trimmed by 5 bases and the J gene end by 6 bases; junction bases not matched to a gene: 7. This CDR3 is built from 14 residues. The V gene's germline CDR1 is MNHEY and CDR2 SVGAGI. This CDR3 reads CASSAPGLAFEQYF. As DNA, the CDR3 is TGTGCCAGCAGTGCTCCGGGACTAGCGTTCGAGCAGTACTTC.

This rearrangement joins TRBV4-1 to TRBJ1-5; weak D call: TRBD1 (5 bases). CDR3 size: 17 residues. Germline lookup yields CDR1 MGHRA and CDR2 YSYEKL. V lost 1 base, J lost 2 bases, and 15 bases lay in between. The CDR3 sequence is CASSQAVRGFGNQPQHF. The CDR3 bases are TGCGCCAGCAGCCAAGCGGTGCGGGGCTTTGGCAATCAGCCCCAGCATTTT.

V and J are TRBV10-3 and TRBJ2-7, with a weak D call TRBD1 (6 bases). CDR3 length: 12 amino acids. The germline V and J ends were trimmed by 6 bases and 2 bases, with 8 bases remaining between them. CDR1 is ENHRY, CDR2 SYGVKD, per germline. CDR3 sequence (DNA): TGTGCCATCAGCAGGGACACCTACGAGCAGTACTTC. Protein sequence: CAISRDTYEQYF.

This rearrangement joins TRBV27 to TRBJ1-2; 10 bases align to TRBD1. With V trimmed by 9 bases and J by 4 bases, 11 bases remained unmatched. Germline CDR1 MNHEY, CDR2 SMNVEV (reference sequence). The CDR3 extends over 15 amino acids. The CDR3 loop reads CASTSRDRGFYGYTF. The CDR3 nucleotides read TGTGCCAGTACGTCCCGGGACAGGGGTTTCTATGGCTACACCTTC.

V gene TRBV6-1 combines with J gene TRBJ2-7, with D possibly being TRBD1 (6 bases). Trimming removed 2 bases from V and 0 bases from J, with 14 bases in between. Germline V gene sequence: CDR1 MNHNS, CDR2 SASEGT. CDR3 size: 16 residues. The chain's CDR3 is CASSETSRGGSYEQYF. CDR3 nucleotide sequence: TGTGCCAGCAGTGAAACGAGTCGAGGGGGCTCCTACGAGCAGTACTTC.

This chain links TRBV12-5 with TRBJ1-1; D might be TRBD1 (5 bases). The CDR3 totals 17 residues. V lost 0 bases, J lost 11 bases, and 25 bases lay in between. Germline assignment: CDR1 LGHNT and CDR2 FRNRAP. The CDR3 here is CASGLVTGRDRFKGAFF. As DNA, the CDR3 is TGTGCTAGTGGTTTGGTAACCGGGCGGGATAGGTTTAAGGGGGCTTTCTTT.

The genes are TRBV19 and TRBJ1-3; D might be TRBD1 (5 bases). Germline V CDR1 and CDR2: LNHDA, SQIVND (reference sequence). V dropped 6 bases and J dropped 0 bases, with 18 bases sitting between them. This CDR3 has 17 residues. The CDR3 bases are TGTGCCAGTAGCACTAGCCCCGGCAGGGACTCTGGAAACACCATATATTTT. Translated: CASSTSPGRDSGNTIYF. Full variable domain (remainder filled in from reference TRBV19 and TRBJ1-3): DGGITQSPKYLFRKEGQNVTLSCEQNLNHDAMYWYRQDPGQGLRLIYYSQIVNDFQKGDIAEGYSVSREKKESFPLTVTSAQKNPTAFYLCASSTSPGRDSGNTIYFGEGSWLTVV.

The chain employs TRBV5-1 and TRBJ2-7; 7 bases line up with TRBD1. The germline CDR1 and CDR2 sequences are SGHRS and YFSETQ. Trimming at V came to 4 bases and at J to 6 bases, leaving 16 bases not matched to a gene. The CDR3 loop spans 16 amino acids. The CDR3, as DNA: TGCGCCAGCAGCACATACCCCGGGACAGTGCCTGGCGAGCAGTACTTC. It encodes CASSTYPGTVPGEQYF.

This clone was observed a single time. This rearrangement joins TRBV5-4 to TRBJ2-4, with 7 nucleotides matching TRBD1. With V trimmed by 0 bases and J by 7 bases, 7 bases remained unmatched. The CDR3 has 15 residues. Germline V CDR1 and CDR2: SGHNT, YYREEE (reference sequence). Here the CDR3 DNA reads TGTGCCAGCAGCTTGGAAGGGGCCAGGGGGAACATTCAGTACTTC. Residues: CASSLEGARGNIQYF. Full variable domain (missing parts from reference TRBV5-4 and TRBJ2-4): ETGVTQSPTHLIKTRGQQVTLRCSSQSGHNTVSWYQQALGQGPQFIFQYYREEENGRGNFPPRFSGLQFPNYSSELNVNALELDDSALYLCASSLEGARGNIQYFGAGTRLSVL.

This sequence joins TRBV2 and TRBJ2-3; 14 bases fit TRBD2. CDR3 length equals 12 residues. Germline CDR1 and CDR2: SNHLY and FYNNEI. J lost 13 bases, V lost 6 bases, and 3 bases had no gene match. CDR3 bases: TGTGCCAGCAGAAGACTAGCGGGAGGGGAGTATTTT. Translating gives CASRRLAGGEYF.

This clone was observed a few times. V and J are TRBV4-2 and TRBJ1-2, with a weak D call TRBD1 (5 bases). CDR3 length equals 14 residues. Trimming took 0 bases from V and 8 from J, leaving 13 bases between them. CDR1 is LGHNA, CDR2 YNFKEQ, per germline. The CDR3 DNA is TGTGCCAGCAGCCAAGATGGCCAGGGTAGGGGCTACACCTTC. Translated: CASSQDGQGRGYTF.

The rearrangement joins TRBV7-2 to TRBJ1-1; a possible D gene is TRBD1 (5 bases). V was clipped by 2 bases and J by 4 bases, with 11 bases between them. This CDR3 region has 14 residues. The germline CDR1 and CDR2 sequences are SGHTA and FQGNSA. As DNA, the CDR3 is TGTGCCAGCAGCTTACTGGGGCTGGGCACTGAAGCTTTCTTT. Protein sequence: CASSLLGLGTEAFF. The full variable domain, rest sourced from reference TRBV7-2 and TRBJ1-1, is GAGVSQSPSNKVTEKGKDVELRCDPISGHTALYWYRQSLGQGLEFLIYFQGNSAPDKSGLPSDRFSAERTGGSVSTLTIQRTQQEDSAVYLCASSLLGLGTEAFFGQGTRLTVV.

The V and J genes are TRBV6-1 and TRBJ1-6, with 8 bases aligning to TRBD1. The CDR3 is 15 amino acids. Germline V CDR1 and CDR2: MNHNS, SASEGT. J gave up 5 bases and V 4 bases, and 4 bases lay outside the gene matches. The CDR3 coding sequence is TGTGCCAGCAGTGTGGACAGGGCCGATAATTCACCCCTCCACTTT. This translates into CASSVDRADNSPLHF.

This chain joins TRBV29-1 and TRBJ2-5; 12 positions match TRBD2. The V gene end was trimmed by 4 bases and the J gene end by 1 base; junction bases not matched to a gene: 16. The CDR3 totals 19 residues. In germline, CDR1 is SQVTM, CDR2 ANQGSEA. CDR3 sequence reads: CSVVGLAGRKRELQETQYF. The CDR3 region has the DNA TGCAGCGTTGTAGGACTAGCGGGAAGGAAAAGGGAACTCCAAGAGACCCAGTACTTC. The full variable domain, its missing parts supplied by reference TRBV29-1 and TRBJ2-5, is SAVISQKPSRDICQRGTSLTIQCQVDSQVTMMFWYRQQPGQSLTLIATANQGSEATYESGFVIDKFPISRPNLTFSTLTVSNMSPEDSSIYLCSVVGLAGRKRELQETQYFGPGTRLLVL.

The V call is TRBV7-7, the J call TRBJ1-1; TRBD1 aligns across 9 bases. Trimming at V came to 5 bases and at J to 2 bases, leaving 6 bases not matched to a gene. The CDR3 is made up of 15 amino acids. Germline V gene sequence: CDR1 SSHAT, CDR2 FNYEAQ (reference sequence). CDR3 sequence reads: CASSLGTGPNTEAFF. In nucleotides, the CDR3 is TGTGCCAGCAGCCTGGGGACAGGGCCTAACACTGAAGCTTTCTTT.

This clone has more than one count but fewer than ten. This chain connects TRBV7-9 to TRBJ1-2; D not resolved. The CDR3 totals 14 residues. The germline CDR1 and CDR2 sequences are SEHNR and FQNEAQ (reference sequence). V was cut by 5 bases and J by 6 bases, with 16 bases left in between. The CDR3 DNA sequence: TGTGCCAGCAGCCCACCCGGGAGTCAGGATGGCTACACCTTC. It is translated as CASSPPGSQDGYTF. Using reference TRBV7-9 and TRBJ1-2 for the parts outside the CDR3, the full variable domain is DTGVSQNPRHKITKRGQNVTFRCDPISEHNRLYWYRQTLGQGPEFLTYFQNEAQLEKSRLLSDRFSAERPKGSFSTLEIQRTEQGDSAMYLCASSPPGSQDGYTFGSGTRLTVV.

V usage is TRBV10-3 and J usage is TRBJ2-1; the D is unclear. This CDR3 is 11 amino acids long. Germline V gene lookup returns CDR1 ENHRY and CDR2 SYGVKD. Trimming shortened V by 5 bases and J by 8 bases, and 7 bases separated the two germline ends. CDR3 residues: CAISTSDEQFF. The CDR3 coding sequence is TGTGCCATCAGTACCAGCGATGAGCAGTTCTTC.

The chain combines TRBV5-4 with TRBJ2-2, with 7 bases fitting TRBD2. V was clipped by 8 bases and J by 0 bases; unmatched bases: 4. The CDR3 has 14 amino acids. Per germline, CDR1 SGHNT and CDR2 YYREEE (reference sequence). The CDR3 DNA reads TGTGCCAGTCGCGGGGGATCGAACACCGGGGAGCTGTTTTTT. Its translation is CASRGGSNTGELFF.

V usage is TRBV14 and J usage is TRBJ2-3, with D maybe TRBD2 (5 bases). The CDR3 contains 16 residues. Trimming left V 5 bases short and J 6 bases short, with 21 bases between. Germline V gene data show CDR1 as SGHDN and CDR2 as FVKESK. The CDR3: CASSAGLGSWSDTQYF. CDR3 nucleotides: TGTGCCAGCAGCGCAGGTCTAGGGAGTTGGTCGGATACGCAGTATTTT.

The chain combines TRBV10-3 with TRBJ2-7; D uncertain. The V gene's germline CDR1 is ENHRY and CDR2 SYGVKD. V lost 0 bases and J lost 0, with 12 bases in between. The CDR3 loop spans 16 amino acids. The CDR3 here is CAISESSRFSSYEQYF. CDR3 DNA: TGTGCCATCAGTGAGTCCTCGAGGTTTAGCTCCTACGAGCAGTACTTC.

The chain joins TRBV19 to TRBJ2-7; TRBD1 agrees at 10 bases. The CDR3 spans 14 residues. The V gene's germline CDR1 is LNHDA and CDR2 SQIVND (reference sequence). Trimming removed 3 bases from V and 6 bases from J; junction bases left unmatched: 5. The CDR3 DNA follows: TGTGCCAGTAGTATCAGGGACAGGGGAACCGAGCAGTACTTC. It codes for CASSIRDRGTEQYF.

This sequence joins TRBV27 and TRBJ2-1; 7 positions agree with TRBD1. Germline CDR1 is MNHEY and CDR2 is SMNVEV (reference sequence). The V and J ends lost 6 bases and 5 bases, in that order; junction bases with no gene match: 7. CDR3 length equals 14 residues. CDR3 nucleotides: TGTGCCAGCAGCGCCGGGACAGCAAACAATGAGCAGTTCTTC. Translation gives CASSAGTANNEQFF.

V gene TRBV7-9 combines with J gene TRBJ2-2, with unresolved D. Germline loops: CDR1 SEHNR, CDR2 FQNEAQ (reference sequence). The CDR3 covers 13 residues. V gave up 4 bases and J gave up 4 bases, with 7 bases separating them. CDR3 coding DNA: TGTGCCAGCAGCTCATGGCCCACCGGGGAGCTGTTTTTT. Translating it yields CASSSWPTGELFF.

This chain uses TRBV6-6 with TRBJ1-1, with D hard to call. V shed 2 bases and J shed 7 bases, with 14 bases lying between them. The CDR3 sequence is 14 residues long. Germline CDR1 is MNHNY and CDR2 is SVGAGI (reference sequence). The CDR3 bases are TGTGCCAGCAGTTACCCCAGCGTCCAATTTGAAGCTTTCTTT. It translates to CASSYPSVQFEAFF.